These 22 T cell receptor beta chains share one sample of origin, sequenced in a study of blood T cell repertoires in COVID-19. This table comes from immunoSEQ multiplex PCR, and its TCRdb copy is limited to in-frame clones, with some not included. The sample carries under 350,000 clones, around 89% recorded once. Sequenced sample: peripheral blood. The receptors originated from a middle-aged man with acute or convalescent COVID-19.

The rearrangement joins TRBV7-6 to TRBJ2-2; tentatively, D is TRBD1 (5 bases). Germline V gene sequence: CDR1 SGHVS, CDR2 FNYEAQ. The germline V and J ends were trimmed by 3 bases and 5 bases, with 10 bases remaining between them. The CDR3 contains 14 residues. CDR3 coding DNA: TGTGCCAGCAGCTTTCCTGGGGCGACCGGGGAGCTGTTTTTT. It codes for CASSFPGATGELFF.

The chain carries TRBV6-5 and TRBJ1-2; no reliable D call. This CDR3 has 16 amino acids. Deletions cut 0 bases from V and 5 bases from J, with 16 bases between. Germline V gene sequence: CDR1 MNHEY, CDR2 SVGAGI. The CDR3 DNA reads TGTGCCAGCAGTTACTCCGCAGCCCCGGGTGGATATGGCTACACCTTC. This encodes CASSYSAAPGGYGYTF.

The chain joins TRBV6-5 to TRBJ1-1; perhaps TRBD1 as D (6 bases). The CDR3 has 13 amino acids. V lost 7 bases and J 4 bases, leaving 13 bases between the germline ends. The germline V gene has CDR1 MNHEY and CDR2 SVGAGI. CDR3 DNA: TGTGCCAGCACCATACAGGGCGGCACTGAAGCTTTCTTT. It is translated as CASTIQGGTEAFF.

This sequence joins TRBV18 and TRBJ1-1; the match to TRBD1 covers 10 bases. From germline, CDR1 is KGHSH and CDR2 LQKENI. CDR3 length equals 15 residues. After removal of 3 bases from V and 6 bases from J, the junction contained 7 bases not matched to a gene. The CDR3 coding sequence is TGTGCCAGCTCACCGCGGACAGGGGGAGACGCTGAAGCTTTCTTT. Translation gives CASSPRTGGDAEAFF.

As to this clone: Other DNA variants within this sample encode the same CDR3. CDR3 sequence (DNA): TGCGCCAGCAGCCTAGCCCTCGGGACAGATACGCAGTATTTT. This gives the protein CASSLALGTDTQYF. The chain has TRBV5-1 and TRBJ2-3; D might be TRBD2 (5 bases). Germline V lookup: CDR1 SGHRS, CDR2 YFSETQ. Trimming took 4 bases from V and 3 from J, leaving 12 bases between them. There are 14 residues in the CDR3.

This clone was observed once. This chain connects TRBV2 to TRBJ1-4; D is uncertain. Between the trimmed V and J ends, which lost 6 bases and 7 bases, there was a span of 9 bases. CDR3 length: 12 residues. Per germline, CDR1 SNHLY and CDR2 FYNNEI. The CDR3 loop is CASRRTAEKLFF. The CDR3 DNA is TGTGCCAGCAGGCGTACCGCTGAAAAACTGTTTTTT.

J is TRBJ2-2 and V is TRBV7-2; TRBD2 is a possible D gene (6 bases). The CDR3 spans 14 residues. From germline, CDR1 is SGHTA and CDR2 FQGNSA. Between the trimmed V and J ends, which lost 2 bases and 3 bases, there was a span of 7 bases. CDR3 in amino acids: CASSLRGYTGELFF. CDR3 coding DNA: TGTGCCAGCAGCTTACGGGGGTACACCGGGGAGCTGTTTTTT.

This clone has only one observation. V and J are TRBV29-1 and TRBJ1-1; TRBD1 agrees at 8 bases. The CDR3 length is 16 residues. Germline loops: CDR1 SQVTM, CDR2 ANQGSEA. The ends lost 0 bases at V and 1 base at J; junction bases unmatched: 7. As DNA, the CDR3 is TGCAGCGTTGAAGAAATAGGACAGGGCCGGAACACTGAAGCTTTCTTT. Encoded protein: CSVEEIGQGRNTEAFF.

The sample holds one count of this clone. This rearrangement joins TRBV10-3 to TRBJ1-5; TRBD1 aligns across 10 bases. V lost 9 bases to trimming and J lost 5 bases; unmatched junction nucleotides: 7. There are 14 residues in the CDR3. The V gene's germline CDR1 is ENHRY and CDR2 SYGVKD. The CDR3 DNA follows: TGTGCCATTCGCAGACAGGGGGCAGATCAGCCCCAGCATTTT. Translation: CAIRRQGADQPQHF.

The chain joins TRBV18 to TRBJ1-2, with D possibly being TRBD1 (6 bases). The CDR3 is made up of 15 amino acids. The V end lost 0 bases, the J end lost 2 bases, and 10 bases lay between the germline ends. CDR1 and CDR2 (germline): KGHSH, LQKENI. The CDR3 DNA sequence: TGTGCCAGCTCACCACCGAACAGGGCCAACTATGGCTACACCTTC. Translating it yields CASSPPNRANYGYTF. Complete variable domain (other parts from reference TRBV18 and TRBJ1-2): NAGVMQNPRHLVRRRGQEARLRCSPMKGHSHVYWYRQLPEEGLKFMVYLQKENIIDESGMPKERFSAEFPKEGPSILRIQQVVRGDSAAYFCASSPPNRANYGYTFGSGTRLTVV.

CDR3 sequence reads: CAWRQVRNGYTF. The CDR3 coding sequence is TGTGCCTGGAGACAGGTCCGTAATGGCTACACCTTC. The chain couples TRBV30 to TRBJ1-2, with a weak D call TRBD1 (5 bases). This CDR3 is built from 12 residues. Germline loops: CDR1 GTSNPN, CDR2 SVGIG (reference sequence). Trimming took 3 bases from V and 6 from J, leaving 11 bases between them. Drawing the rest from reference TRBV30 and TRBJ1-2, the complete variable domain is SQTIHQWPATLVQPVGSPLSLECTVEGTSNPNLYWYRQAAGRGLQLLFYSVGIGQISSEVPQNLSASRPQDRQFILSSKKLLLSDSGFYLCAWRQVRNGYTFGSGTRLTVV.

This clone showed up just once. The J gene is TRBJ2-1, the V gene TRBV29-1; unclear D gene. Deletions cut 7 bases from V and 7 bases from J, with 17 bases between. The CDR3 is 13 amino acids. Looked up from germline, CDR1 is SQVTM and CDR2 is ANQGSEA. CDR3 sequence (DNA): TGCAGCGGGAGACCCCAAGGTTGGAATGAGCAGTTCTTC. Translation gives CSGRPQGWNEQFF.

V and J are TRBV19 and TRBJ1-2; the match to TRBD1 covers 11 bases. V dropped 7 bases and J dropped 4; count of bases not matched to a gene: 8. The CDR3 runs 15 residues. Germline CDR1 reads LNHDA; CDR2 reads SQIVND (reference sequence). CDR3 nucleotides: TGTGCCAGTAACCTGGGGACAGGGGGAGCCTATGGCTACACCTTC. This encodes CASNLGTGGAYGYTF.

The chain employs TRBV3-1 (or the pseudogene TRBV3-2) and TRBJ2-3; 7 bases agree with TRBD1. V trimming: 4 bases; J trimming: 1 base; junction bases outside the gene matches: 8. The germline CDR1 and CDR2 sequences are LGHDT and YNNKEL (reference sequence). The CDR3 loop spans 16 amino acids. CDR3 in DNA: TGTGCCAGCAGCCTTCACAGGGGCTCTGGCACAGATACGCAGTATTTT. Protein product: CASSLHRGSGTDTQYF.

This chain uses TRBV14 with TRBJ2-1, with 11 bases aligning to TRBD2. This CDR3 is built from 15 residues. The germline gives CDR1 SGHDN, CDR2 FVKESK. V trimming: 4 bases; J trimming: 6 bases; junction bases outside the gene matches: 5. The CDR3 sequence is CASSLAGGPGNEQFF. In DNA form, the CDR3 reads TGTGCCAGCAGCCTAGCGGGGGGGCCAGGCAATGAGCAGTTCTTC.

The chain has TRBV10-3 and TRBJ2-3; the match to TRBD2 covers 10 bases. The V gene's germline CDR1 is ENHRY and CDR2 SYGVKD. The CDR3 totals 15 residues. Trimming at V came to 6 bases and at J to 2 bases, leaving 5 bases not matched to a gene. The CDR3 loop is CAISTSGTITDTQYF. The CDR3 DNA reads as TGTGCCATCAGCACTAGCGGGACGATCACAGATACGCAGTATTTT.

The chain is built from TRBV15 and TRBJ2-5, with 7 bases that match TRBD1. The CDR3 is 13 residues long. J gave up 4 bases and V 3 bases, and 2 bases lay outside the gene matches. From germline, CDR1 is LNHNV and CDR2 YYDKDF (reference sequence). The CDR3 here is CATSRTGSETQYF. The CDR3 coding sequence is TGTGCCACCAGCAGGACAGGGTCAGAGACCCAGTACTTC.

V usage is TRBV5-4 and J usage is TRBJ1-6; 10 nucleotides match TRBD1. Losses at the gene ends were 1 base for V and 11 bases for J; bases not matched to a gene: 6. Germline V gene sequence: CDR1 SGHNT, CDR2 YYREEE (reference sequence). This CDR3 spans 15 amino acids. This chain's CDR3 is CASSLPGQGNAPLHF. The CDR3 DNA reads TGTGCCAGCAGCTTGCCGGGACAGGGGAATGCACCCCTCCACTTT.

V and J are TRBV7-4 and TRBJ2-7; a weak D match, TRBD2 (5 bases). V lost 5 bases and J 5 bases, leaving 13 bases between the germline ends. The CDR3 totals 13 residues. Looked up from germline, CDR1 is SGHVT and CDR2 is SQSDAQ. In DNA form, the CDR3 reads TGTGCCAGCAGCCCGGGGTGTTTCGACGAGCAGTACTTC. It specifies CASSPGCFDEQYF.

The count of this clone is one. V is TRBV11-2 and J is TRBJ1-3, with D perhaps TRBD1 (5 bases). The CDR3 loop spans 13 amino acids. V dropped 3 bases and J dropped 4 bases, with 7 bases sitting between them. The germline CDR1 and CDR2 sequences are SGHAT and FQNNGV. The chain's CDR3 is CASSFRQGNTIYF. CDR3 nucleotides: TGTGCCAGCAGCTTCAGACAGGGAAACACCATATATTTT.

The chain couples TRBV11-2 to TRBJ2-7; tentatively, D is TRBD1 (5 bases). Looked up from germline, CDR1 is SGHAT and CDR2 is FQNNGV. The CDR3 contains 13 residues. The V end was cut by 3 bases, the J end by 4 bases, with 10 bases between. CDR3 protein: CASSFPGSYEQYF. CDR3 coding DNA: TGTGCCAGCAGCTTCCCAGGGTCGTACGAGCAGTACTTC.

This clone occurred a few times. The gene calls are TRBV11-2 and TRBJ1-1, with D possibly TRBD1 on 6 matching bases. The CDR3 is 15 residues long. CDR1 and CDR2 from the germline V gene are SGHAT and FQNNGV. The V and J ends lost 6 bases and 6 bases respectively, with 20 bases between them. As DNA, the CDR3 is TGTGCCAGCAGTCTCACGAGGGGCTGGGGGCCTGAAGCTTTCTTT. Translation: CASSLTRGWGPEAFF.